This is a list of T cell receptor beta chains from one sample in a study of T cell repertoires in cytomegalovirus infection. In TCRdb, the reads were re-called with MiXCR into one record per CDR3 protein. The sample lists roughly 320,000 distinct CDR3 sequences, approximately 9.5% occurring once. The sequenced sample was PBMCs. Receptors were obtained from a human donor in good health (CMV status not recorded). Some clones in this sample may be carry-over from other donors' samples. CDR3s include the opening cysteine and the closing phenylalanine or tryptophan. The D gene is left open where the match is weak. Clone size, where shown, is once, few, many, or a class for clones that have expanded.

v_gene	j_gene	d_gene	abundance	CDR3aa	CDR3nt
TRBV5-5	TRBJ2-1	.	few	CASSLITANSEQFF	TGTGCCAGCAGCTTGATAACAGCGAATAGTGAGCAGTTCTTC
TRBV20-1	TRBJ2-1	.	few	CSAPRSGDEQFF	TGCAGTGCTCCGAGATCGGGGGATGAGCAGTTCTTC
TRBV6-2/TRBV6-3	TRBJ2-7	.	few	CASSYGGSLYEQYF	TGTGCCAGCAGTTACGGGGGGAGTCTCTACGAGCAGTACTTC
TRBV5-5	TRBJ2-5	.	few	CASSPDLKETQYF	TGTGCCAGCAGCCCGGACTTAAAAGAGACCCAGTACTTC
TRBV7-9	TRBJ1-5	.	.	CASSLPGGRNQPQHF	TGTGCCAGCAGCCTCCCCGGCGGACGGAATCAGCCCCAGCATTTT
TRBV20-1	TRBJ2-7	TRBD2	few	CSARERIAGVEQYF	TGCAGTGCTAGAGAACGAATAGCGGGGGTCGAGCAGTACTTC
TRBV11-2	TRBJ2-1	.	.	CASSLPRLNNEQFF	TGTGCCAGCAGCCTCCCTCGATTAAACAATGAGCAGTTCTTC
TRBV4-3	TRBJ1-4	.	few	CASSQPFAPNEKLFF	TGCGCCAGCAGCCAGCCGTTCGCCCCTAATGAAAAACTGTTTTTT
TRBV20-1	TRBJ2-1	.	.	CSASVGLYNEQFF	TGCAGTGCTTCGGTGGGACTTTACAATGAGCAGTTCTTC
TRBV27	TRBJ2-7	TRBD1	many	CASRGGQVPYEQYF	TGTGCCAGCAGGGGGGGACAGGTCCCCTACGAGCAGTACTTC
TRBV7-2	TRBJ2-3	.	many	CASSLGRSSTDTQYF	TGTGCCAGCAGCTTAGGGAGATCTAGCACAGATACGCAGTATTTT
TRBV7-2	TRBJ2-1	.	many	CASSLALTGPAFSNEQFF	TGTGCCAGCAGCTTAGCGTTAACAGGGCCCGCCTTTTCCAATGAGCAGTTCTTC
TRBV29-1	TRBJ2-1	TRBD2	.	CSVDGAGVFNEQFF	TGCAGCGTTGACGGAGCGGGAGTATTCAATGAGCAGTTCTTC
TRBV6-6	TRBJ1-1	.	.	CASSYETYTEAFF	TGTGCCAGCAGTTACGAGACCTACACTGAAGCTTTCTTT
TRBV20-1	TRBJ2-1	TRBD2	.	CSAKRGLAGHNEQFF	TGCAGTGCTAAAAGGGGACTAGCGGGGCACAATGAGCAGTTCTTC
TRBV15	TRBJ2-7	.	few	CATSRDYQLPGNEQYF	TGTGCCACCAGCAGAGATTACCAATTACCCGGGAACGAGCAGTACTTC
TRBV7-2	TRBJ2-1	TRBD2	many	CASSLAFQREALRRAYNEQFF	TGTGCCAGCAGCTTAGCGTTTCAGCGGGAGGCCTTAAGAAGGGCCTACAATGAGCAGTTCTTC
TRBV7-7	TRBJ2-2	.	few	CASSLASWGNTGELFF	TGTGCCAGCAGCTTAGCTTCCTGGGGGAACACCGGGGAGCTGTTTTTT
TRBV6-5	TRBJ1-1	TRBD1	.	CASSQTDRGVEAFF	TGTGCCAGCAGCCAAACAGACAGGGGCGTTGAAGCTTTCTTT
TRBV7-8	TRBJ2-3	.	many	CASSLDVLDTQYF	TGTGCCAGCAGCTTAGATGTTCTAGATACGCAGTATTTT
TRBV12-3/TRBV12-4	TRBJ1-5	.	few	CASKQGSNQPQHF	TGTGCCAGCAAACAGGGAAGCAATCAGCCCCAGCATTTT
TRBV7-2	TRBJ2-3	TRBD2	many	CASSTSGRSDTQYF	TGTGCCAGCAGCACAAGCGGGAGGTCGGATACGCAGTATTTT
TRBV12-3/TRBV12-4	TRBJ1-5	TRBD1	few	CASSLNRGRGNQPQHF	TGTGCCAGCAGTCTTAACAGGGGGCGCGGCAATCAGCCCCAGCATTTT
TRBV7-2	TRBJ2-7	.	many	CASSPKYEQYF	TGTGCCAGCAGCCCAAAGTACGAGCAGTACTTC
TRBV7-2	TRBJ1-4	TRBD1	many	CASSPSGTARRNEKLFF	TGTGCCAGCAGCCCTTCCGGGACAGCGCGCCGGAATGAAAAACTGTTTTTT
TRBV7-2	TRBJ2-1	.	many	CASSPEGQSYNEQFF	TGTGCCAGCAGCCCCGAAGGACAGAGCTACAATGAGCAGTTCTTC
TRBV2	TRBJ2-4	.	few	CASSVVVAKNIQYF	TGTGCCAGCAGTGTCGTAGTAGCCAAAAACATTCAGTACTTC
TRBV7-2	TRBJ1-2	.	many	CASSSQGWGTYGYTF	TGTGCCAGCAGCTCACAGGGATGGGGGACCTATGGCTACACCTTC
TRBV11-1	TRBJ1-1	.	many	CASSLRQGRTTNTEAFF	TGTGCCAGCAGCTTAAGGCAGGGGAGGACGACGAACACTGAAGCTTTCTTT
TRBV25-1	TRBJ2-2	.	.	CASSESSPDTSRSTGELFF	TGTGCCAGCAGTGAATCCTCCCCCGACACCTCACGTAGCACCGGGGAGCTGTTTTTT
TRBV4-2	TRBJ1-6	.	few	CASSQFGQVSPLHF	TGTGCCAGCAGCCAATTTGGACAAGTCTCACCCCTCCACTTT
TRBV20-1	TRBJ2-1	.	few	CSARDNGGEIYEQFF	TGCAGTGCTAGAGATAATGGGGGAGAAATTTATGAGCAGTTCTTC
TRBV9	TRBJ2-3	TRBD1	.	CASSVRTGGTDTQYF	TGTGCCAGCAGCGTAAGGACAGGGGGCACAGATACGCAGTATTTT
TRBV4-3	TRBJ2-1	.	few	CASSQGVGEQFF	TGCGCCAGCAGCCAAGGGGTTGGTGAGCAGTTCTTC
TRBV6-6	TRBJ1-4	TRBD1	few	CASSYNWGQGKKLFF	TGTGCCAGCAGTTACAATTGGGGACAGGGGAAAAAACTGTTTTTT
TRBV7-2	TRBJ2-4	.	many	CAIHRYPNIQYF	TGTGCGATTCATCGGTATCCCAACATTCAGTACTTC
TRBV7-2	TRBJ2-5	.	.	CASRQNPQVETQYF	TGTGCCAGCAGACAGAATCCCCAGGTGGAGACCCAGTACTTC
TRBV7-2	TRBJ1-2	.	many	CASSLGVSRGEKSYTF	TGTGCCAGCAGCTTGGGAGTCAGCAGAGGGGAAAAGAGCTACACCTTC
TRBV9	TRBJ1-1	.	.	CASSVATVGNTEAFF	TGTGCCAGCAGCGTAGCTACAGTGGGGAACACTGAAGCTTTCTTT
TRBV12-3/TRBV12-4	TRBJ1-1	.	few	CASRRQEGRTEAFF	TGTGCCAGCAGGAGACAGGAGGGGCGCACTGAAGCTTTCTTT
TRBV12-3/TRBV12-4	TRBJ1-2	TRBD1	.	CASAPGTGVGYGYTF	TGTGCCAGCGCCCCCGGGACAGGGGTTGGCTATGGCTACACCTTC
TRBV20-1	TRBJ1-2	TRBD1	.	CSASGQGAGERNYGYTF	TGCAGTGCTAGCGGACAGGGGGCAGGAGAGAGGAACTATGGCTACACCTTC
TRBV6-5	TRBJ1-5	.	.	CASSHSTGSIIEPQHF	TGTGCCAGCAGTCACTCTACAGGTAGCATCATCGAGCCCCAGCATTTT
TRBV7-2	TRBJ2-7	TRBD2	many	CASSPPTSGPPGEQYF	TGTGCCAGCAGCCCTCCTACTAGCGGGCCCCCCGGAGAGCAGTACTTC
TRBV12-3/TRBV12-4	TRBJ2-5	TRBD2	many	CASSFLTSGGAWETQYF	TGTGCCAGCAGTTTCTTGACTAGCGGGGGGGCCTGGGAGACCCAGTACTTC
TRBV7-2	TRBJ1-2	.	many	CASSRPTEAYGYTF	TGTGCCAGCAGCCGCCCGACAGAAGCCTATGGCTACACCTTC
TRBV12-3/TRBV12-4	TRBJ2-1	.	few	CASSYTSEQFF	TGTGCCAGCAGTTATACAAGCGAGCAGTTCTTC
TRBV6-2/TRBV6-3	TRBJ1-5	.	many	CASSAGGYQPQHF	TGTGCCAGCAGCGCCGGGGGCTATCAGCCCCAGCATTTT
TRBV7-2	TRBJ1-3	TRBD1	few	CASSPEGQRTSGNTIYF	TGTGCCAGCAGCCCCGAGGGACAGCGCACCTCTGGAAACACCATATATTTT
TRBV9	TRBJ1-1	.	.	CASSVGEGEAFF	TGTGCCAGCAGCGTCGGAGAAGGGGAAGCTTTCTTT
TRBV7-8	TRBJ2-3	.	.	CASSQVGPPPDTQYF	TGTGCCAGCAGCCAGGTGGGACCCCCGCCAGATACGCAGTATTTT
TRBV6-2/TRBV6-3	TRBJ1-1	.	.	CASSARQGRTEAFF	TGTGCCAGCAGCGCCCGCCAGGGAAGGACTGAAGCTTTCTTT
TRBV18	TRBJ2-7	TRBD1	many	CASSQEGQGWTYEQYF	TGTGCCAGCTCACAAGAAGGACAGGGTTGGACCTACGAGCAGTACTTC
TRBV5-5	TRBJ1-1	.	.	CASSLFWDIFENTEAFF	TGTGCCAGCAGCTTATTTTGGGACATCTTCGAGAACACTGAAGCTTTCTTT
TRBV12-3/TRBV12-4	TRBJ1-1	.	.	CASCPAGANTEAFF	TGTGCCAGCTGTCCGGCAGGGGCGAACACTGAAGCTTTCTTT
TRBV7-2	TRBJ2-7	.	many	CASRRATGQSLYEQYF	TGTGCCAGCAGACGAGCGACAGGACAATCCCTCTACGAGCAGTACTTC
TRBV6-1	TRBJ2-7	TRBD2	few	CASRVGTSGPLNYEQYF	TGTGCCAGCAGGGTCGGGACTAGCGGACCTTTAAATTACGAGCAGTACTTC
TRBV20-1	TRBJ2-1	TRBD2	many	CSLRLAGPYNEQFF	TGCAGTCTCCGCCTAGCGGGGCCCTACAATGAGCAGTTCTTC
TRBV5-6	TRBJ1-4	.	few	CASSRPGVDEKLFF	TGTGCCAGCTCCCGCCCGGGGGTGGATGAAAAACTGTTTTTT